The 32 T cell receptor beta chains in this list originate from one sample, sequenced in a study of OX40 agonist ivuxolimab in advanced cancers. TCRdb keeps only in-frame clones here, not all; method: immunoSEQ multiplex PCR. The sample records about 63,000 clones, approximately 92% being singletons. The sequenced sample was CD4+ or CD8+ T cells sorted from blood, obtained in a trial of the OX40 agonist ivuxolimab. These receptor sequences come from an adult with an advanced solid tumor such as melanoma, head and neck, liver or kidney cancer.

The rearrangement uses TRBV28 and TRBJ1-1; D not resolved. Trimming removed 7 bases from V and 4 bases from J, with 19 bases in between. The germline CDR1 and CDR2 sequences are MDHEN and SYDVKM. The CDR3 is 15 amino acids. Written as DNA, the CDR3 is TGTGCCAGCACCTCGAGGACGGGGTGGATCACTGAAGCTTTCTTT. It translates to CASTSRTGWITEAFF.

The chain combines TRBV28 with TRBJ2-7; 7 nucleotides agree with TRBD1. Germline V gene data show CDR1 as MDHEN and CDR2 as SYDVKM. The CDR3 extends over 14 amino acids. Trimming removed 3 bases from V and 3 bases from J; junction bases left unmatched: 5. The CDR3 reads CASSFQGVNYEQYF. In DNA, the CDR3 is TGTGCCAGCAGTTTCCAGGGGGTGAACTACGAGCAGTACTTC.

This clone was detected only once. V usage is TRBV7-9 and J usage is TRBJ1-2; 9 nucleotides agree with TRBD1. Germline V CDR1 and CDR2: SEHNR, FQNEAQ (reference sequence). The CDR3 is made up of 17 amino acids. J gave up 2 bases and V 5 bases, and 12 bases lay outside the gene matches. The CDR3 region has the DNA TGTGCCAGCAGCCGGGGAACGTCCGGACAGGGGAACTATGGCTACACCTTC. Its protein is CASSRGTSGQGNYGYTF.

This clone was recorded only once. V is TRBV19 and J is TRBJ2-1, with 8 bases lining up with TRBD2. Germline assignment: CDR1 LNHDA and CDR2 SQIVND (reference sequence). The ends lost 0 bases at V and 1 base at J; junction bases unmatched: 5. The CDR3 has 17 amino acids. The CDR3 here is CASSIDLAGGSYNEQFF. The CDR3 nucleotides read TGTGCCAGTAGTATAGATTTGGCGGGAGGTTCCTACAATGAGCAGTTCTTC.

The chain joins TRBV7-8 to TRBJ2-2; the match to TRBD2 covers 8 bases. With V trimmed by 4 bases and J by 6 bases, 7 bases remained unmatched. The CDR3 has 15 residues. Germline CDR1 is SGHVS and CDR2 is FQNEAQ. CDR3 amino acids: CASSSRGGSAGELFF. The CDR3 nucleotides read TGTGCCAGCAGCTCCCGGGGGGGGTCCGCCGGGGAGCTGTTTTTT.

The chain recombines TRBV7-9 with TRBJ2-5; D gene ambiguous. The DNA end favors TRBJ2-7, so the J call may be wrong. The CDR3 covers 13 residues. The germline gives CDR1 SEHNR, CDR2 FQNEAQ (reference sequence). As DNA, the CDR3 is TGTGCCAGCGGTTTAACGGAAGCCTACGAGCAGTACTTC. Protein sequence: CASGLTEAYEQYF.

This rearrangement joins TRBV5-4 to TRBJ2-1, with D possibly being TRBD2 (6 bases). Looked up from germline, CDR1 is SGHNT and CDR2 is YYREEE (reference sequence). The CDR3 is 16 residues long. V lost 2 bases to trimming and J lost 5 bases, with 17 bases between them. CDR3 protein: CASSLGVGRRDNEQFF. The CDR3 bases are TGTGCCAGCAGCTTAGGGGTGGGCCGGAGGGACAATGAGCAGTTCTTC.

The J gene is TRBJ2-1, the V gene TRBV28; D not certain. V lost 3 bases to trimming and J lost 4 bases, with 10 bases between them. The CDR3 is made up of 14 amino acids. Per germline, CDR1 MDHEN and CDR2 SYDVKM. The CDR3 loop reads CASSLYTGYNEQFF. CDR3 nucleotides: TGTGCCAGCAGTTTGTACACCGGGTACAATGAGCAGTTCTTC.

This chain joins TRBV18 and TRBJ2-5; maybe TRBD2 (6 bases). This CDR3 has 13 amino acids. The V gene's germline CDR1 is KGHSH and CDR2 LQKENI. V was trimmed by 4 bases and J by 5 bases, leaving 11 bases between them. The CDR3 is CASSRDFEETQYF. CDR3 bases: TGTGCCAGCTCACGGGACTTCGAGGAGACCCAGTACTTC.

The chain combines TRBV2 with TRBJ2-5, with 8 bases that match TRBD1. The CDR3 is made up of 14 amino acids. Germline V lookup: CDR1 SNHLY, CDR2 FYNNEI. As DNA, the CDR3 is TGTGCGGACAGTCTCCAGGGGGCCATTGAGACCCAGTACTTC. Its protein product is CADSLQGAIETQYF.

V usage is TRBV11-2 and J usage is TRBJ1-1; D gene ambiguous. The V gene's germline CDR1 is SGHAT and CDR2 FQNNGV. Trimming took 5 bases from V and 1 from J, leaving 8 bases between them. This CDR3 contains 13 residues. Here the CDR3 DNA reads TGTGCCAGCAGCCTCACAGAGAACACTGAAGCTTTCTTT. It encodes CASSLTENTEAFF.

The chain joins TRBV29-1 to TRBJ2-7; maybe TRBD2 (5 bases). Per germline, CDR1 SQVTM and CDR2 ANQGSEA. This CDR3 contains 11 residues. With 4 bases removed from V and 6 bases from J, the gap between germline ends came to 10 bases. CDR3 DNA sequence: TGCAGCGTTGGGGTTGCGGGCGAGCAGTACTTC. Protein: CSVGVAGEQYF.

The V call is TRBV7-3, the J call TRBJ1-5; TRBD1 agrees at 7 bases. V lost 1 base to trimming and J lost 7 bases; unmatched junction nucleotides: 7. The germline V gene has CDR1 SGHTA and CDR2 FQGTGA. This CDR3 is 15 amino acids long. The DNA of the CDR3 is TGTGCCAGCAGCTTAATCCAGGGGGAGGTGCAGCCCCAGCATTTT. Encoded protein: CASSLIQGEVQPQHF.

This clone was counted once. The gene calls are TRBV11-3 and TRBJ2-3; weak D call: TRBD2 (6 bases). The CDR3 has 15 amino acids. V lost 2 bases to trimming and J lost 5 bases, with 14 bases between them. The germline gives CDR1 SGHNT, CDR2 YENEEA. In DNA, the CDR3 is TGTGCCAGCAGCTTACGGGGGAACTCTTTAGATACGCAGTATTTT. This encodes CASSLRGNSLDTQYF. The full variable domain, completed using reference TRBV11-3 and TRBJ2-3, is EAGVVQSPRYKIIEKKQPVAFWCNPISGHNTLYWYLQNLGQGPELLIRYENEEAVDDSQLPKDRFSAERLKGVDSTLKIQPAELGDSAVYLCASSLRGNSLDTQYFGPGTRLTVL.

V and J are TRBV2 and TRBJ1-1, with TRBD1 matching over 7 bases. Looked up from germline, CDR1 is SNHLY and CDR2 is FYNNEI. This CDR3 has 13 amino acids. V gave up 6 bases and J gave up 1 base; unmatched junction bases: 2. CDR3 sequence (DNA): TGTGCCAGCAGGGACAGGAGGAACACTGAAGCTTTCTTT. Amino acid sequence: CASRDRRNTEAFF.

This sequence joins TRBV9 and TRBJ2-7; 11 nucleotides line up with TRBD1. Germline V lookup: CDR1 SGDLS, CDR2 YYNGEE. This CDR3 has 14 amino acids. V shed 4 bases and J 2 bases; nucleotides not matched to a gene: 2. As DNA, the CDR3 is TGTGCCAGCAGCAAGGGACAGGGGGCCTACGAGCAGTACTTC. It translates to CASSKGQGAYEQYF.

This clone is deemed medium-sized. V usage is TRBV7-8 and J usage is TRBJ2-7, with a weak D call TRBD1 (6 bases). The CDR3 runs 15 residues. V shed 1 base and J shed 2 bases, with 12 bases lying between them. Germline-derived CDR1 and CDR2 are SGHVS and FQNEAQ. Here the CDR3 reads CASSLVGRGTYEQYF. The DNA for the CDR3 is TGTGCCAGCAGCTTAGTAGGCAGGGGCACCTACGAGCAGTACTTC.

This chain connects TRBV7-6 to TRBJ2-3, with D perhaps given as TRBD1 or TRBD2 (5 bases each). CDR3 length equals 16 residues. Trimming shortened V by 5 bases and J by 5 bases, and 20 bases separated the two germline ends. Germline CDR1 is SGHVS and CDR2 is FNYEAQ. DNA of the CDR3: TGTGCCAGCAGCCAAACAGAGGGGAGTGGAGAAGATACGCAGTATTTT. Its translation: CASSQTEGSGEDTQYF. The whole variable domain, filled in from reference TRBV7-6 and TRBJ2-3, reads GAGVSQSPRYKVTKRGQDVALRCDPISGHVSLYWYRQALGQGPEFLTYFNYEAQQDKSGLPNDRFSAERPEGSISTLTIQRTEQRDSAMYRCASSQTEGSGEDTQYFGPGTRLTVL.

This clone is a singleton in its sample. This chain uses TRBV19 with TRBJ2-3, with TRBD1 matching over 10 bases. CDR3 length: 16 amino acids. Germline V CDR1 and CDR2: LNHDA, SQIVND (reference sequence). Trimming removed 8 bases from V and 1 base from J; junction bases left unmatched: 9. CDR3 nucleotides: TGTGCCAGTGGGGACAGGGGAGTATCCCGCACAGATACGCAGTATTTT. It is translated as CASGDRGVSRTDTQYF.

The chain carries TRBV2 and TRBJ1-4; TRBD1 might be the D (5 bases). This CDR3 spans 12 amino acids. CDR1 is SNHLY and CDR2 is FYNNEI in the germline V gene. V gave up 9 bases and J gave up 7 bases, with 12 bases separating them. The DNA for the CDR3 is TGTGCCAGAAGCAGAAGGGGTGAAAAACTGTTTTTT. Translation: CARSRRGEKLFF. Full variable domain (remainder filled in from reference TRBV2 and TRBJ1-4): EPEVTQTPSHQVTQMGQEVILRCVPISNHLYFYWYRQILGQKVEFLVSFYNNEISEKSEIFDDQFSVERPDGSNFTLKIRSTKLEDSAMYFCARSRRGEKLFFGSGTQLSVL.

The chain combines TRBV4-1 with TRBJ2-2; the D gene is possibly TRBD1 (6 bases). The germline gives CDR1 MGHRA, CDR2 YSYEKL. CDR3 size: 18 residues. Trimming pared 3 bases from V and 2 bases from J, leaving 19 bases between. For the CDR3, the DNA is TGCGCCAGCAGCCAGATTATTCGGACAGAGCCTAACACCGGGGAGCTGTTTTTT. This translates into CASSQIIRTEPNTGELFF.

This rearrangement joins TRBV5-1 to TRBJ2-5, with D possibly TRBD1 on 5 matching bases. V lost 5 bases, J lost 0 bases, and 8 bases lay in between. The germline V gene has CDR1 SGHRS and CDR2 YFSETQ. This CDR3 has 13 residues. The CDR3, as DNA: TGCGCCAGCAGGGACACGTACCAAGAGACCCAGTACTTC. Its translation is CASRDTYQETQYF.

This clone occurred once. The chain carries TRBV7-9 and TRBJ2-1, with TRBD1 as a possible D gene (6 bases). Germline-derived CDR1 and CDR2 are SEHNR and FQNEAQ (reference sequence). The CDR3 loop spans 15 amino acids. V gave up 5 bases and J gave up 7 bases, with 18 bases separating them. This CDR3 reads CASSPQLGRGNEQFF. Written as DNA, the CDR3 is TGTGCCAGCAGCCCGCAGTTGGGCAGGGGTAATGAGCAGTTCTTC.

The chain is built from TRBV25-1 and TRBJ2-5, with TRBD1 matching over 7 bases. This CDR3 has 14 amino acids. The germline V gene encodes CDR1 MGHDK and CDR2 SYGVNS. Trimming took 5 bases from V and 5 from J; bases not matched to a gene: 8. For the CDR3, the DNA is TGTGCCAGCAGTATAGGGGGCATGATGGAGACCCAGTACTTC. Amino acid sequence: CASSIGGMMETQYF.

This chain uses TRBV29-1 with TRBJ2-5; no clear D. From germline, CDR1 is SQVTM and CDR2 ANQGSEA. V lost 3 bases, J lost 2 bases, and 16 bases lay in between. The CDR3 is 15 amino acids. The CDR3 DNA is TGCAGCGTTGACGTCCCCCAGGCTCCTCAAGAGACCCAGTACTTC. Encoded protein: CSVDVPQAPQETQYF.

The chain combines TRBV6-1 with TRBJ2-3; no clear D gene. V lost 6 bases and J lost 7, with 5 bases in between. The CDR3 extends over 10 amino acids. Germline-derived CDR1 and CDR2 are MNHNS and SASEGT. CDR3 amino acids: CASSRNTQYF. In DNA form, the CDR3 reads TGTGCCAGCAGCAGGAATACGCAGTATTTT.

The V and J genes are TRBV28 and TRBJ1-5; no reliable D call. CDR1 is MDHEN and CDR2 is SYDVKM in the germline V gene. The V gene lost 0 bases and the J gene lost 0 bases, with 12 bases spanning the gap. The CDR3 sequence is 17 residues long. The DNA for the CDR3 is TGTGCCAGCAGTTTATGGGGGAACAGAGGTAGCAATCAGCCCCAGCATTTT. It specifies CASSLWGNRGSNQPQHF.

The chain joins TRBV6-1 to TRBJ2-7; 7 bases line up with TRBD2. This CDR3 has 14 amino acids. V dropped 5 bases and J dropped 3; count of bases not matched to a gene: 7. Germline V gives CDR1 MNHNS, CDR2 SASEGT. In DNA, the CDR3 is TGTGCCAGCAGTACCAGGGAGGGGAGCTACGAGCAGTACTTC. It codes for CASSTREGSYEQYF.

V usage is TRBV5-1 and J usage is TRBJ1-1, with 9 bases lining up with TRBD1. The CDR3 has 14 amino acids. J was trimmed by 5 bases and V by 3 bases; bases with no gene match: 5. CDR1 and CDR2 (germline): SGHRS, YFSETQ. This CDR3 reads CASSSRTGETEAFF. CDR3 in DNA: TGCGCCAGCAGCTCCCGGACAGGGGAGACTGAAGCTTTCTTT.

This chain connects TRBV2 to TRBJ2-5, with D perhaps assigned TRBD1 or TRBD2 (5 bases each). The DNA end favors TRBJ2-7, so the J call may be wrong. The CDR3 spans 14 residues. CDR1 is SNHLY and CDR2 is FYNNEI in the germline V gene. The CDR3 nucleotides read TGTGCCAGGGCCCGAGGGCAGGGCAGGGACGAGCAGTACTTC. Protein product: CARARGQGRDEQYF.

The genes are TRBV28 and TRBJ2-1; maybe TRBD2 (7 bases). V shed 6 bases and J shed 7 bases, with 22 bases lying between them. The germline gives CDR1 MDHEN, CDR2 SYDVKM. There are 16 residues in the CDR3. CDR3 residues: CASSNMNGGGVNEQFF. DNA for the CDR3: TGTGCCAGCAGCAATATGAATGGAGGGGGGGTGAATGAGCAGTTCTTC.

CDR3 in DNA: TGTGCCATCAGTACGGGACCTGGAAACACCATATATTTT. This sequence encodes CAISTGPGNTIYF. The V and J genes are TRBV10-3 and TRBJ1-3; possible D gene TRBD1, 5 bases. Germline CDR1 reads ENHRY; CDR2 reads SYGVKD. Trimming shortened V by 5 bases and J by 2 bases, and 7 bases separated the two germline ends. This CDR3 region has 13 residues.